These T cell receptor beta chains were read from a single sample in a study of blood T cell repertoires in COVID-19. Assay used: immunoSEQ multiplex PCR; TCRdb lists only in-frame clones, some missing. The sample consists of tens of thousands of clones, about 81% of them appearing once. The sequenced sample was peripheral blood. Every receptor here comes from a human donor in a cohort sampled during active COVID-19. The CDR3 runs from the conserved cysteine through the conserved F or W. The D gene is left open where the match is weak. Rows may omit the clone size; those that give it use once, few, many or a size class.

d_gene	abundance	v_gene	j_gene	CDR3aa	CDR3nt
TRBD1	-	TRBV4-1	TRBJ2-7	CASSQRPLRDRENEQYF	TGCGCCAGCAGCCAAAGACCCCTACGGGACAGGGAGAACGAGCAGTACTTC
-	-	TRBV4-1	TRBJ1-2	CASSQPYGQLSYGYTF	TGCGCCAGCAGCCAACCATATGGACAGTTGAGCTATGGCTACACCTTC
TRBD2	-	TRBV7-3	TRBJ2-5	CASSLASGRGETQYF	TGTGCCAGCAGCTTAGCTAGCGGGAGGGGGGAGACCCAGTACTTC
-	-	TRBV12-5	TRBJ2-1	CASTKESGTYNEQFF	TGTGCTAGTACCAAGGAGAGTGGAACCTACAATGAGCAGTTCTTC
-	few	TRBV7-8	TRBJ2-2	CASSIRGGPGTGELFF	TGTGCCAGCAGCATAAGGGGGGGACCTGGGACCGGGGAGCTGTTTTTT
TRBD1	-	TRBV4-1	TRBJ2-7	CASSPLPGQGAYEQYF	TGCGCCAGCAGCCCCTTGCCGGGACAGGGCGCCTACGAGCAGTACTTC
TRBD2	-	TRBV5-1	TRBJ2-1	CASMPGGGAYNEQFF	TGCGCCAGCATGCCGGGAGGGGGGGCTTACAATGAGCAGTTCTTC
-	-	TRBV10-2	TRBJ1-1	CASSAGMNTEAFF	TGCGCCAGCAGTGCGGGGATGAACACTGAAGCTTTCTTT
-	once	TRBV5-6	TRBJ1-1	CASSPPGGGRQRGNTEAFF	TGTGCCAGCAGCCCGCCGGGCGGGGGGAGGCAAAGGGGGAACACTGAAGCTTTCTTT
TRBD1	-	TRBV6-5	TRBJ1-2	CASPGQNYGYTF	TGTGCCAGCCCGGGACAGAACTATGGCTACACCTTC
-	once	TRBV5-1	TRBJ2-1	CATTETEPLPYNEQFF	TGCGCCACTACGGAGACAGAACCGCTTCCCTACAATGAGCAGTTCTTC
-	-	TRBV6-5	TRBJ2-5	CASVDTQETQYF	TGTGCCAGCGTGGACACCCAAGAGACCCAGTACTTC
-	many	TRBV19	TRBJ2-6	CASSAAGYHSGANVLTF	TGTGCCAGTAGTGCAGCAGGGTACCACTCTGGGGCCAACGTCCTGACTTTC
TRBD2	-	TRBV6-5	TRBJ2-5	CASSSLAGGLETQYF	TGTGCCAGCAGTTCTTTAGCGGGAGGGCTGGAGACCCAGTACTTC
TRBD2	-	TRBV10-1	TRBJ2-1	CASSAAGDNNEQFF	TGCGCCAGCAGTGCAGCGGGGGATAACAATGAGCAGTTCTTC
-	-	TRBV18	TRBJ1-1	CASSPSQFGQTNTEAFF	TGTGCCAGCTCACCATCCCAATTTGGGCAAACGAACACTGAAGCTTTCTTT
TRBD2	-	TRBV7-2	TRBJ2-5	CASSLRLAGGKETQYF	TGTGCCAGCAGCTTGCGGCTAGCGGGAGGAAAAGAGACCCAGTACTTC
TRBD2	-	TRBV28	TRBJ2-5	CASTSGGGEKTQYF	TGTGCCAGCACTTCGGGGGGAGGTGAGAAGACCCAGTACTTC
-	once	TRBV14	TRBJ2-5	CASSQEHLSRETQYF	TGTGCCAGCAGCCAAGAGCATCTCTCGAGGGAGACCCAGTACTTC
TRBD1	-	TRBV6-9	TRBJ1-5	CASSYLSRDRENQPQHF	TGTGCCAGCAGTTATTTATCGAGGGACAGGGAAAACCAGCCCCAGCATTTT
-	-	TRBV5-5	TRBJ2-7	CASSFWQMEQYF	TGTGCCAGCAGCTTCTGGCAGATGGAGCAGTACTTC
-	-	TRBV30	TRBJ1-2	CAWSDGNNYGYTF	TGTGCCTGGAGTGACGGTAATAACTATGGCTACACCTTC
TRBD1	once	TRBV5-6	TRBJ2-7	CASSLGGQILYEQYF	TGTGCCAGCAGCTTGGGGGGACAGATCCTCTACGAGCAGTACTTC
TRBD2	-	TRBV19	TRBJ2-5	CASSSSRGEETQYF	TGTGCCAGTAGTTCCTCCCGGGGGGAGGAGACCCAGTACTTC
-	-	TRBV13	TRBJ2-7	CASSLRGLYEQYF	TGTGCCAGCAGCTTGCGGGGGCTTTACGAGCAGTACTTC
-	-	TRBV19	TRBJ1-2	CASSPPLGGVNYGYTF	TGTGCCAGTAGCCCACCCCTCGGGGGGGTCAACTATGGCTACACCTTC
-	-	TRBV6-2/TRBV6-3	TRBJ2-7	CASSIQGYEQYF	TGTGCCAGCAGCATCCAGGGATACGAGCAGTACTTC
-	-	TRBV20-1	TRBJ2-6	CSASTSSGANVLTF	TGCAGTGCTAGTACAAGCTCTGGGGCCAACGTCCTGACTTTC
-	-	TRBV9	TRBJ1-5	CASSVDPGVGQPQHF	TGTGCCAGCAGCGTAGACCCGGGTGTAGGTCAGCCCCAGCATTTT
TRBD1	few	TRBV24-1	TRBJ1-4	CATSDGQGVPEKLFF	TGTGCCACCAGTGACGGACAGGGCGTTCCTGAAAAACTGTTTTTT
TRBD2	-	TRBV6-2/TRBV6-3	TRBJ2-1	CASSGTSGREVEQFF	TGTGCCAGCAGCGGGACTAGCGGGAGGGAAGTTGAGCAGTTCTTC
TRBD2	-	TRBV6-6	TRBJ2-5	CASSWTSGQETQYF	TGTGCCAGCAGTTGGACTAGCGGCCAAGAGACCCAGTACTTC
TRBD1	-	TRBV2	TRBJ2-7	CASSVGRQGPYEQYF	TGTGCCAGCAGTGTGGGCCGACAGGGGCCTTACGAGCAGTACTTC
-	-	TRBV29-1	TRBJ2-7	CSVLQGSYEQYF	TGCAGCGTCCTACAGGGATCCTACGAGCAGTACTTC
-	-	TRBV30	TRBJ1-1	CAWSVAGEATEAFF	TGTGCCTGGAGTGTGGCGGGGGAGGCCACTGAAGCTTTCTTT
TRBD1	-	TRBV2	TRBJ1-1	CASSPTGQANTEAFF	TGTGCCAGCAGCCCCACTGGACAGGCAAACACTGAAGCTTTCTTT
TRBD1	-	TRBV2	TRBJ2-1	CASGRDRDYNEQFF	TGTGCCAGCGGGCGGGACAGGGACTACAATGAGCAGTTCTTC
-	-	TRBV27	TRBJ2-7	CASSLKGDPFYEQYF	TGTGCCAGCAGTTTAAAGGGGGACCCTTTCTACGAGCAGTACTTC
-	-	TRBV19	TRBJ2-7	CASSLTGLHEQYF	TGTGCCAGTAGTCTTACAGGGTTACACGAGCAGTACTTC
TRBD2	-	TRBV27	TRBJ2-7	CASTKLGLAGEQYF	TGTGCCAGCACCAAGTTGGGACTAGCGGGCGAGCAGTACTTC
-	-	TRBV4-1	TRBJ2-1	CASSQPGAYNEQFF	TGCGCCAGCAGCCAACCCGGGGCCTACAATGAGCAGTTCTTC
-	once	TRBV27	TRBJ2-2	CASSGGSGELFF	TGTGCCAGCAGTGGGGGGAGCGGGGAGCTGTTTTTT
TRBD1	once	TRBV27	TRBJ2-7	CASSSRDRVVVVVLYEQYF	TGTGCCAGCAGTTCCCGGGACAGGGTGGTTGTGGTGGTCCTGTACGAGCAGTACTTC
TRBD1	-	TRBV28	TRBJ2-7	CASSSTGGSYEQYF	TGTGCCAGCAGTAGCACAGGGGGGTCCTACGAGCAGTACTTC
-	-	TRBV30	TRBJ1-3	CAWSVRGSSGNTIYF	TGTGCCTGGAGTGTACGGGGGAGCTCTGGAAACACCATATATTTT
TRBD1	-	TRBV6-5	TRBJ2-5	CASSPGQKETQYF	TGTGCCAGCAGCCCGGGACAGAAAGAGACCCAGTACTTC
-	-	TRBV6-5	TRBJ1-1	CASSSGQNTEAFF	TGTGCCAGCAGTTCGGGACAGAACACTGAAGCTTTCTTT